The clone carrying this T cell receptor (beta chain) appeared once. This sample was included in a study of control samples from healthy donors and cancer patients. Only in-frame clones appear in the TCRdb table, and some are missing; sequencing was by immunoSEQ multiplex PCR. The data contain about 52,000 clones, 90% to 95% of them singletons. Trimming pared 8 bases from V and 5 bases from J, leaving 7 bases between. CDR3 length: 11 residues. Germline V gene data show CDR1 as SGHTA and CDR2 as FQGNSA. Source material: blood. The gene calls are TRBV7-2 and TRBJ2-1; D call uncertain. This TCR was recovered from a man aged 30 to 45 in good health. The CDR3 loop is CASLRNNEQFF. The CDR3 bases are TGTGCCAGCCTGAGAAACAATGAGCAGTTCTTC.